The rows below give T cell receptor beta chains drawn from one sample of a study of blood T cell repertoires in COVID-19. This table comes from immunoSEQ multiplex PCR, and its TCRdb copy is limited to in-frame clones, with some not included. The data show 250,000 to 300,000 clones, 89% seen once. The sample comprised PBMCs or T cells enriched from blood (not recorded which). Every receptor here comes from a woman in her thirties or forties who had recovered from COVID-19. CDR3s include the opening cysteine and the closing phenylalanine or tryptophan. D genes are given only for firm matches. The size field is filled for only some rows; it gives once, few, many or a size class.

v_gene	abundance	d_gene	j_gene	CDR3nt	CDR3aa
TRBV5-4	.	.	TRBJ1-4	TGTGCCAGCAGCCCGTTCCCCGGGGAGAAACTGTTTTTT	CASSPFPGEKLFF
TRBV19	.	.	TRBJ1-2	TGTGCCAGCCAGCGGGGGATCGGTGGCTACACCTTC	CASQRGIGGYTF
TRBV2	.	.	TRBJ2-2	TGTGCCAGTCTGAGGCGGGACAACACCGGGGAGCTGTTTTTT	CASLRRDNTGELFF
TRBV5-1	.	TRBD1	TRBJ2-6	TGCGCCAGCAGCCTACGACAGGGTACGGGGGCCAACGTCCTGACTTTC	CASSLRQGTGANVLTF
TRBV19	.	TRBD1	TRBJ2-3	TGTGCCAGTAGTCTTCGACAGGGGACGACAGATACGCAGTATTTT	CASSLRQGTTDTQYF
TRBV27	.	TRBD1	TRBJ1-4	TGTGCCAGCAGGACAGGGCCGAATGAAAAACTGTTTTTT	CASRTGPNEKLFF
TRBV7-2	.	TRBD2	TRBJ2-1	TGTGCCAGCAGCTTCGCCGGGACTGCCGGGAGGGAGCAGTTCTTC	CASSFAGTAGREQFF
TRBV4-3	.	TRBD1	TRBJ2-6	TGCGCCAGCAGCCCCGGGACAGGGGGATCTGGGGCCAACGTCCTGACTTTC	CASSPGTGGSGANVLTF
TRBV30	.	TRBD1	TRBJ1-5	TGTGCCTGGAGTCCACAGGGGTTGCAGCCCCAGCATTTT	CAWSPQGLQPQHF
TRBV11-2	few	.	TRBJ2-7	TGTGCCAGCAGCTTCGACAGAAGACGCGAGCAGTACTTC	CASSFDRRREQYF
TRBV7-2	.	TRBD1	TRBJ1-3	TGTGCCAGCAGCCAGACAGGGGCCGCTAGCTCTGGAAACACCATATATTTT	CASSQTGAASSGNTIYF
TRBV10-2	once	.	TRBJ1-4	TGCGCCAGCAGTGAGGCAGGCCCACCTCAAAAACTGTTTTTT	CASSEAGPPQKLFF
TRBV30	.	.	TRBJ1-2	TGTGCCTGGAGTGTACTAAAAAACTATGGCTACACCTTC	CAWSVLKNYGYTF
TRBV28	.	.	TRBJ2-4	TGTGCCAGCAGTCAACTTCTGAGGACCAAAAACATTCAGTACTTC	CASSQLLRTKNIQYF
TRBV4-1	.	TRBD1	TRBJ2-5	TGCGCCAGCAGCCAAGAGGGGACAGGAATCAGGGAGACCCAGTACTTC	CASSQEGTGIRETQYF
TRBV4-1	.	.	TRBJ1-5	TGCGCCAGCAGCCTGACAGAAGATCAGCCCCAGCATTTT	CASSLTEDQPQHF
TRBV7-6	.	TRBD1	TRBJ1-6	TGTGCCAGCAGCTTAGGAACAGGGGGAGCCGGTTCACCCCTCCACTTT	CASSLGTGGAGSPLHF